A selection of T cell receptor beta chains follows, all from one sample in a study of blood T cell repertoires in COVID-19. Sequencing was performed with immunoSEQ multiplex PCR; in TCRdb, only in-frame clones are kept and a portion is missing. Among under 300,000 clones listed, 86% were seen once. What was sequenced was peripheral blood. Source of these receptors: a man older than 75 with acute or convalescent COVID-19. CDR3s include the opening cysteine and the closing phenylalanine or tryptophan. Fields, in order: D gene, J gene, V gene, CDR3 protein. D genes are given only for firm matches.

>-|TRBJ2-5|TRBV24-1
CATSDLGSGRETQYF
>TRBD1|TRBJ2-3|TRBV5-1
CASSPDRGRGNTQYF
>-|TRBJ1-2|TRBV14
CASSQVDSSYYTF
>-|TRBJ2-5|TRBV7-8
CASSLGAVQETQYF
>-|TRBJ2-3|TRBV28
CASSFSSARTDTQYF
>TRBD1|TRBJ2-5|TRBV6-5
CASSYRDRLQETQYF
>-|TRBJ1-6|TRBV28
CASSLSGAPGSPLHF
>TRBD1|TRBJ2-2|TRBV18
CASSPYQGAAGTGELFF
>-|TRBJ1-2|TRBV10-3
CAISESAGAAEINYGYTF
>TRBD1|TRBJ1-5|TRBV11-3
CASSLDRDRGYQPQHF
>-|TRBJ2-7|TRBV18
CASSPSTVQLEQYF
>TRBD1|TRBJ1-1|TRBV4-1
CASSREGQGAAEAFF